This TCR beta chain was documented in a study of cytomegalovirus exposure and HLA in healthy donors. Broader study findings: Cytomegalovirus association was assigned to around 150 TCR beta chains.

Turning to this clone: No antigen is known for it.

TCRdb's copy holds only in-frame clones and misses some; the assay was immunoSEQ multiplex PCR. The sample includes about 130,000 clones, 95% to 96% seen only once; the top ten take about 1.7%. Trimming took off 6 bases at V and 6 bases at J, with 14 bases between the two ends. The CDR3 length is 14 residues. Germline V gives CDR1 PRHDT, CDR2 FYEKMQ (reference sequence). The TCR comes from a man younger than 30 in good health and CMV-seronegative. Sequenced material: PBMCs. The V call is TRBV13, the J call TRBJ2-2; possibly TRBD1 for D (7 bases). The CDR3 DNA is TGTGCCAGCAGGGGGCAGGGGGGTGCCGGGGAGCTGTTTTTT. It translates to CASRGQGGAGELFF.